This T cell receptor (beta chain) was sequenced during a study of T cell responses to AZD1222 COVID-19 vaccine. The study's findings and limits: The donors showed a predominance of white British ancestry and of females, with possible underestimation of clonal diversity. Repertoire collection took place solely once the T cell response had peaked. Seropositive status at baseline applied to only five or six AZD1222 recipients. A rise in Spike-specific TCR breadth and depth followed two AZD1222 doses.

With respect to this clone: Its antigen is not known.

Data came from immunoSEQ multiplex PCR; TCRdb stores just in-frame clones and leaves some out. The sample shows 120,000 or so clones, roughly 90% of them seen only once. The sample consisted of peripheral blood, taken on day 0 of AZD1222 vaccination. The clonotype originates from an adult in good health.

The CDR3 protein is CASSLGGLSGNTIYF. The CDR3 bases are TGTGCCAGCAGCTTGGGGGGACTCTCTGGAAACACCATATATTTT. The chain employs TRBV4-2 and TRBJ1-3; D is possibly TRBD1 (5 bases). Trimming pared 5 bases from V and 0 bases from J, leaving 11 bases between. The germline V gene encodes CDR1 LGHNA and CDR2 YNFKEQ. The CDR3 has 15 residues.